This T cell receptor (beta chain) was observed in a study of PD-1 blockade in classical Hodgkin lymphoma. Across the whole study: Patients had nivolumab dosed at 3 mg/kg, delivered intravenously every 2 weeks.

Brentuximab vedotin exposure varied, and every patient relapsed after autologous stem cell transplantation. The CDR3 consists of 14 residues. CDR1 and CDR2 from the germline V gene are PRHDT and FYEKMQ (reference sequence). V lost 3 bases to trimming and J lost 4 bases, with 12 bases between them. Study-level points and caveats: Healthy donors reportedly exceeded newly diagnosed patients in baseline TCR diversity. Those starting nivolumab under 1 year post-ASCT were excluded.

On this clone: Its antigen remains unidentified.

Only in-frame clones appear in the TCRdb table, and some are missing; sequencing was by immunoSEQ multiplex PCR. The sample carries 50,000 or so clones, about 91% recorded once. V is TRBV13 and J is TRBJ1-1; TRBD1 might be the D (6 bases). The TCR originated in a human donor with classical Hodgkin lymphoma. This specimen was peripheral blood mononuclear cells (PBMCs), taken before the second cycle of nivolumab. The CDR3: CASSLGEGGTEAFF. The CDR3 nucleotides read TGTGCCAGCAGCTTGGGCGAAGGGGGCACTGAAGCTTTCTTT.